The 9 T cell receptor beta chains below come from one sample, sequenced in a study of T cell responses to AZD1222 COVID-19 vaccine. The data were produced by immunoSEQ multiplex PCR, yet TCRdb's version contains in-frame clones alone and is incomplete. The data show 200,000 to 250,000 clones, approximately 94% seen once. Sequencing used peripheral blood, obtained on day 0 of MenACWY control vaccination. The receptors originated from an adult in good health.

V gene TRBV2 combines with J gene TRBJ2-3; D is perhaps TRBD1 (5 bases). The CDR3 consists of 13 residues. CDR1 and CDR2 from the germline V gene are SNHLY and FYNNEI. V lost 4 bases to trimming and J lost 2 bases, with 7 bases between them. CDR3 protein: CASSVGPTDTQYF. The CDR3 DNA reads TGTGCCAGCAGTGTGGGGCCCACAGATACGCAGTATTTT. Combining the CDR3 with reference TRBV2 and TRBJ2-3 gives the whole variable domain EPEVTQTPSHQVTQMGQEVILRCVPISNHLYFYWYRQILGQKVEFLVSFYNNEISEKSEIFDDQFSVERPDGSNFTLKIRSTKLEDSAMYFCASSVGPTDTQYFGPGTRLTVL.

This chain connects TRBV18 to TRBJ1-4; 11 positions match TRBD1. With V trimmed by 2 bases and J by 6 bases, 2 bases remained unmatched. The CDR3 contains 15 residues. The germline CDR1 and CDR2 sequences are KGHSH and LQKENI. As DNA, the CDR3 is TGTGCCAGCTCACCAAGGACAGGGGGCCATGAAAAACTGTTTTTT. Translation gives CASSPRTGGHEKLFF.

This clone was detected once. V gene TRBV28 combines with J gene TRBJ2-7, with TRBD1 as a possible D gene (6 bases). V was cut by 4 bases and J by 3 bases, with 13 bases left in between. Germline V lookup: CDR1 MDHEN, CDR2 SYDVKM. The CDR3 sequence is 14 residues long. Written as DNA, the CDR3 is TGTGCCAGCAGTTCCTACCGCAGGGGCTACGAGCAGTACTTC. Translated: CASSSYRRGYEQYF.

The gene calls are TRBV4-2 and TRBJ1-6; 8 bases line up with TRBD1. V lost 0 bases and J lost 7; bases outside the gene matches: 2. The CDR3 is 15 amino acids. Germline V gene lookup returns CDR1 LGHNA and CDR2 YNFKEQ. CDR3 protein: CASSQDGTGNSPLHF. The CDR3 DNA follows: TGTGCCAGCAGCCAAGACGGGACAGGAAATTCACCCCTCCACTTT.

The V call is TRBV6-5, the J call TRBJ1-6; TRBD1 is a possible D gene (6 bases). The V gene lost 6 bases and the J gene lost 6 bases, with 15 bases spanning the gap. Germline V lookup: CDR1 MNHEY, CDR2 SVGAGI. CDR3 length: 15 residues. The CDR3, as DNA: TGTGCCAGCAGACCAAACAGGGTGACTAATTCACCCCTCCACTTT. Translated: CASRPNRVTNSPLHF.

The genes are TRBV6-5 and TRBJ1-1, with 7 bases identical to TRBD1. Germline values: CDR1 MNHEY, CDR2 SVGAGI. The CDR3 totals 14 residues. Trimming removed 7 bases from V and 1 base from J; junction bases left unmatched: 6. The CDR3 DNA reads TGTGCCAGCACCAAGGACAGGTCGAACACTGAAGCTTTCTTT. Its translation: CASTKDRSNTEAFF.

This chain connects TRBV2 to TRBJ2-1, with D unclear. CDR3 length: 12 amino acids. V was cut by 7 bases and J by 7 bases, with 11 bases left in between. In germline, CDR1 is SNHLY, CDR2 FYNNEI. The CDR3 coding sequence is TGTGCCAGCATAAGTATTTCTAATGAGCAGTTCTTC. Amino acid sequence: CASISISNEQFF.

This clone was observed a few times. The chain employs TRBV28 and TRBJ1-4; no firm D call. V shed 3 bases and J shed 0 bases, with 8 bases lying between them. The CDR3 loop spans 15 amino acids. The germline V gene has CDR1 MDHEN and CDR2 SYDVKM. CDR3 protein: CASSFGGATNEKLFF. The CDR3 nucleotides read TGTGCCAGCAGTTTCGGTGGGGCAACTAATGAAAAACTGTTTTTT.

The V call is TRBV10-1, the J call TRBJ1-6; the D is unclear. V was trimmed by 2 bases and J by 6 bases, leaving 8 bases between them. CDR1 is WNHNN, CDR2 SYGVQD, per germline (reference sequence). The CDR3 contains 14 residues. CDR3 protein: CASSENRVNSPLHF. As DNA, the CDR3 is TGCGCCAGCAGTGAGAATCGTGTTAATTCACCCCTCCACTTT.